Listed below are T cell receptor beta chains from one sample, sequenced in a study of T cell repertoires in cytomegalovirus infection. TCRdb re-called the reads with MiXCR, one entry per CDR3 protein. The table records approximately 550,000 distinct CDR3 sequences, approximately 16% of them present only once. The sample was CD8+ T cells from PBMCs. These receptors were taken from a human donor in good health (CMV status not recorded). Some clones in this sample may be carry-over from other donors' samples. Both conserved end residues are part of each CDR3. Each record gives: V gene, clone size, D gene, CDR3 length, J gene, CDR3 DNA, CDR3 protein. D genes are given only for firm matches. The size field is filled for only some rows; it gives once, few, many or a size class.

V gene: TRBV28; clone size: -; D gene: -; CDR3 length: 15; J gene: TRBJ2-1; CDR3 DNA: TGTGCCAGCAGCAATGATCGGGATCCCTACAATGAGCAGTTCTTC; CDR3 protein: CASSNDRDPYNEQFF
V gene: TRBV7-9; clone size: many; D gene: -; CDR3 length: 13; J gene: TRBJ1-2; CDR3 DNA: TGTGCCAGCAGCTTAGTGATGTCAGATGGCTACACCTTC; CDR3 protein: CASSLVMSDGYTF
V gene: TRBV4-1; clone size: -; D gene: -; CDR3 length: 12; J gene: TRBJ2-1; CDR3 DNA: TGCGCCAGCATAGGAGGGAACAATGAGCAGTTCTTC; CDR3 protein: CASIGGNNEQFF
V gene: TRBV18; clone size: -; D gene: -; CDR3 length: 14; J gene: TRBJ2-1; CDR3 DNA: TGTGCCAGCTCATTATACAGGGGCGGGGATGAGCAGTTCTTC; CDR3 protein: CASSLYRGGDEQFF
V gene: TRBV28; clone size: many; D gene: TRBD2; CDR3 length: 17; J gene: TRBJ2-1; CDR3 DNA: TGTGCCAGCAGTCCCCGGACTAGCGGGAGACCAATAAATGAGCAGTTCTTC; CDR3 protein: CASSPRTSGRPINEQFF
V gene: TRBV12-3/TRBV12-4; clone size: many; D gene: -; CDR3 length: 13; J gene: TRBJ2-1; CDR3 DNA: TGTGCCAGCAAAGCTAGCTCCTACAATGAGCAGTTCTTC; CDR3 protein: CASKASSYNEQFF
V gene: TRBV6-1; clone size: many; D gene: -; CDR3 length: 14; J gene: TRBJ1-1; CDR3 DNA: TGTGCCAGCAGGCCCTCTGAAGGGCCCATGGAAGCTTTCTTT; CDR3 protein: CASRPSEGPMEAFF
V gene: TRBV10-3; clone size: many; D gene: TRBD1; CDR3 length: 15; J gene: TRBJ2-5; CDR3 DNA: TGTGCCATCAGATCGGGACAGGGGATTGGAGAGACCCAGTACTTC; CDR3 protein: CAIRSGQGIGETQYF
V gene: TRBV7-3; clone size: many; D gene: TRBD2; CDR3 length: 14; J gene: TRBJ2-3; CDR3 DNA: TGTGCCAGCAGCGACCTAGCGGGAACAGATACGCAGTATTTT; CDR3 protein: CASSDLAGTDTQYF
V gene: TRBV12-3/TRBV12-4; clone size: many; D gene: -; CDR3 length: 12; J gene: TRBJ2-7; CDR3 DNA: TGTGCCAGCAGCATACACAGCTACGAGCAGTACTTC; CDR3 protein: CASSIHSYEQYF
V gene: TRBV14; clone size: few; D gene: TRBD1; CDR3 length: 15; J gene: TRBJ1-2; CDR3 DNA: TGTGCCAGCAGCCGAGCGCCCCGGGACAGTTATGGCTACACCTTC; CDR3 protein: CASSRAPRDSYGYTF
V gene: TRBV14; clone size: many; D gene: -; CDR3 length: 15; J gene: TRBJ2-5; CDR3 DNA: TGTGCCAGCAGCCAAGATATGCGGGGCCAGGAGACCCAGTACTTC; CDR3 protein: CASSQDMRGQETQYF
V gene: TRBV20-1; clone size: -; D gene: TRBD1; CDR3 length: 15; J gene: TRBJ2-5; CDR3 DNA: TGCAGTGCTCTTAACCGGGACAGGGACCAAGAGACCCAGTACTTC; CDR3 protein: CSALNRDRDQETQYF
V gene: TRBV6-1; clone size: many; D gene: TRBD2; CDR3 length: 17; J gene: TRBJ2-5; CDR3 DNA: TGTGCCAGCAGTCGCCGCTCCGGGACTAGCATGGGCGAGACCCAGTACTTC; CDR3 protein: CASSRRSGTSMGETQYF
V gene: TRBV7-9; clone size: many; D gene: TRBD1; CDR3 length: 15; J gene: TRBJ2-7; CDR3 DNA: TGTGCCAGCAGCCTGCCGGGACAGGGCTTTGCCGAGCAGTACTTC; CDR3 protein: CASSLPGQGFAEQYF